This T cell receptor beta chain was observed in a study of blood T cell repertoires in COVID-19 (dated by TCRdb to about 2020). General notes on the study: Samples from collaborators originated in the United States, Italy and Spain and spanned both the acute and convalescent phases of COVID-19. The prospective study material was composed of cDNA or gDNA derived from T cells, B-cell-depleted T cells, or PBMCs. The samples were drawn from two sources: the first 160 participants of the ongoing ImmuneRACE study, and 1,200 or so subjects contributed by 6 global collaborators. Nearly every sample came with metadata listing a de-identified subject ID, COVID-19 status, age in years and sex. The repertoires were released in a freely available public database meant as a resource for research on the immune response to SARS-CoV-2. Where available, HLA class I and class II types were taken from metadata supplied by the sample provider and were not determined by assay-based typing. The dataset comprised deeply sampled blood TCRbeta repertoires from subjects exposed to, actively infected with, or recovered from COVID-19.

A second Seattle source provided samples from volunteer blood donors who had recovered from COVID-19. Collaborating institutions collected whole blood in K2EDTA tubes following their own protocols. For TCRbeta analysis, collaborators shipped samples in one of three forms: frozen whole blood, isolated PBMCs, or DNA extracted from either of those sample types. Cut back by 3 bases and 0 bases, the V and J ends lie 9 bases apart. Taken from the germline V gene (reference sequence), the CDR1 and CDR2 loops are SEHNR and FQNEAQ. Reading from cysteine to phenylalanine, the CDR3 counts 15 amino acids. The read is trimmed to its CDR3 DNA, 45 bases read in frame from base 1. TCRbeta CDR3 regions were amplified from genomic DNA using the immunoSEQ Assay, a bias-controlled multiplex PCR. As for the authors' bioinformatics: The number of nucleated cells in each sample was estimated from the amplification of reference gene primers within the assay. To quantify the absolute abundance of each unique TCRbeta CDR3 rearrangement, sequence reads were collapsed and filtered. For each sample, productive Simpson clonality was calculated as the square root of Simpson's diversity index over productive rearrangements. TCRdb holds this immuneACCESS table with in-frame rearrangements only. Some clones are missing; in checked studies, unresolved V genes explain under half, and the rest has no known cause. V, J and clone size were drawn from that table, and D and trimming were deduced from the DNA. The sample table contains about 230,000 clones; only one count was recorded for more than 65% of them. About 2.1% of the sample belongs to the ten largest clones.

Results the study describes overall, beyond this receptor: How much clinical and demographic metadata was included differed by source and by participant, and the metadata was provided uncurated.

Comment on this clone: The antigen it recognizes is unknown. Per-nucleotide qualities are absent, and no much larger clonotype sits a single base away.

What was sequenced was peripheral blood. The rearrangement combines TRBV7-9 with TRBJ1-3; the D gene assignment is ambiguous. This receptor was taken from a man between 40 and 49 years old who had recovered from COVID-19. The bases read TGTGCCAGCAGCTTGTCTCAAGCCTCTGGAAACACCATATATTTT. It is translated as CASSLSQASGNTIYF. Full variable domain (CDR3 extended with the reference TRBV7-9 and TRBJ1-3 proteins): DTGVSQNPRHKITKRGQNVTFRCDPISEHNRLYWYRQTLGQGPEFLTYFQNEAQLEKSRLLSDRFSAERPKGSFSTLEIQRTEQGDSAMYLCASSLSQASGNTIYFGEGSWLTVV.